Below, 29 T cell receptor beta chains from the same sample are listed, as sequenced in a study of spatial heterogeneity in lung cancer. Using its own MiXCR run on the 5' RACE reads, TCRdb lists one record per CDR3 protein. Found here are 45,000 to 55,000 distinct CDR3 sequences, roughly 5% of them singletons; the top ten hold around 10%. This sample's time point: sample taken at primary tumor resection. Unsorted tumor, nontumor lung tissue or cryopreserved PBMC supplied the whole RNA. Source: PBMCs, taken at surgery. Receptor source: a male donor with early-stage non-small cell lung cancer.

This clonotype was picked up many times. CDR3 DNA sequence: TGCAGCGTTCCCGCAACGACCCACTATGGCTACACCTTC. This encodes CSVPATTHYGYTF. This chain links TRBV29-1 with TRBJ1-2; D uncertain. Germline V lookup: CDR1 SQVTM, CDR2 ANQGSEA. The CDR3 runs 13 residues. V was clipped by 5 bases and J by 3 bases, with 13 bases between them.

This clonotype has a count of ten or more. This chain joins TRBV5-1 and TRBJ2-7; 10 bases line up with TRBD1. Germline CDR1 is SGHRS and CDR2 is YFSETQ. V lost 2 bases, J lost 5 bases, and 16 bases stayed unmatched. CDR3 size: 18 residues. Here the CDR3 DNA reads TGCGCCAGCAGCTTTAATGCTCAGGGACAGGGGAAGGACGACGAGCAGTACTTC. Amino acids: CASSFNAQGQGKDDEQYF.

The table lists this clonotype with many counts. The chain links TRBV11-2 to TRBJ2-7; 9 bases match TRBD1. The V gene's germline CDR1 is SGHAT and CDR2 FQNNGV. The CDR3 sequence is 15 residues long. V lost 0 bases to trimming and J lost 4 bases; unmatched junction nucleotides: 4. The CDR3 DNA reads TGTGCCAGCAGCTTAGAGGGGACAGGGCTATACGAGCAGTACTTC. The encoded protein is CASSLEGTGLYEQYF.

This chain uses TRBV5-4 with TRBJ2-1, with TRBD2 identical over 14 bases. The V and J ends lost 4 bases and 7 bases, in that order; junction bases with no gene match: 7. Germline CDR1 SGHNT, CDR2 YYREEE (reference sequence). The CDR3 is made up of 16 amino acids. The CDR3 nucleotides read TGTGCCAGCAGCCCCGGGACTAGCGGGAGCGGGAATGAGCAGTTCTTC. This encodes CASSPGTSGSGNEQFF.

This clonotype was seen repeatedly, ten times or more. The J gene is TRBJ1-6, the V gene TRBV29-1; D may be TRBD1 (5 bases). Germline V gene lookup returns CDR1 SQVTM and CDR2 ANQGSEA. V was pared by 5 bases and J by 13 bases, with 9 bases between. The CDR3 spans 10 residues. In DNA form, the CDR3 reads TGCAGCGTTCAGGGTTTTCCCCTCCACTTT. Translating gives CSVQGFPLHF.

At least ten counts were recorded for this clonotype. The J gene is TRBJ2-7, the V gene TRBV5-6; D might be TRBD2 (6 bases). Germline values: CDR1 SGHDT, CDR2 YYEEEE. This CDR3 is built from 15 residues. V was pared by 1 base and J by 1 base, with 12 bases between. The CDR3 DNA sequence: TGTGCCAGCAGCTTGAGGGTAGCGGTATCCTACGAGCAGTACTTC. As protein: CASSLRVAVSYEQYF.

This clonotype showed up many times. V and J are TRBV27 and TRBJ1-1, with 7 bases identical to TRBD1. The length of the CDR3 is 15 residues. Per germline, CDR1 MNHEY and CDR2 SMNVEV (reference sequence). Trimming removed 2 bases from V and 2 bases from J; junction bases left unmatched: 5. CDR3 in DNA: TGTGCCAGCAGTTTAAGTCACAGGGGCAACACTGAAGCTTTCTTT. As protein: CASSLSHRGNTEAFF.

This clonotype came up many times. The J gene is TRBJ2-2, the V gene TRBV28; D is ambiguous. V was trimmed by 6 bases and J by 5 bases, leaving 10 bases between them. Germline CDR1 MDHEN, CDR2 SYDVKM. CDR3 length equals 13 residues. The CDR3 nucleotides are TGTGCCAGCAGAACGCAGATTACCGGGGAGCTGTTTTTT. Translation gives CASRTQITGELFF.

In its sample, this clonotype was seen many times. The V and J genes are TRBV6-5 and TRBJ2-3; D is perhaps TRBD2 (6 bases). Trimming shortened V by 6 bases and J by 4 bases, and 20 bases separated the two germline ends. The germline gives CDR1 MNHEY, CDR2 SVGAGI. The CDR3 has 16 amino acids. CDR3 region: CASRPLALRRADTQYF. CDR3 coding DNA: TGTGCCAGCAGACCACTAGCCCTTAGGAGGGCAGATACGCAGTATTTT.

This clonotype appeared many times. V usage is TRBV28 and J usage is TRBJ2-4; 10 bases agree with TRBD1. J was trimmed by 9 bases and V by 6 bases; bases with no gene match: 5. Germline V gives CDR1 MDHEN, CDR2 SYDVKM. CDR3 size: 13 residues. As DNA, the CDR3 is TGTGCCAGCAGACGCGACAGGGGGCTCATTCAGTACTTC. Its protein is CASRRDRGLIQYF.

Ten or more counts support this clonotype. The rearrangement joins TRBV7-9 to TRBJ2-5, with D perhaps given as TRBD1 or TRBD2 (5 bases each). CDR3 length: 12 amino acids. CDR1 and CDR2 from the germline V gene are SEHNR and FQNEAQ (reference sequence). The V end was cut by 5 bases, the J end by 6 bases, with 10 bases between. The CDR3 loop reads CASSSSGQTQYF. The CDR3 DNA follows: TGTGCCAGCAGCAGCTCGGGACAGACCCAGTACTTC. Drawing the rest from reference TRBV7-9 and TRBJ2-5, the complete variable domain is DTGVSQNPRHKITKRGQNVTFRCDPISEHNRLYWYRQTLGQGPEFLTYFQNEAQLEKSRLLSDRFSAERPKGSFSTLEIQRTEQGDSAMYLCASSSSGQTQYFGPGTRLLVL.

This clonotype has ten or more counts. This chain connects TRBV5-4 to TRBJ2-3; D not resolved. From germline, CDR1 is SGHNT and CDR2 YYREEE (reference sequence). The CDR3 sequence is 14 residues long. Trimming shortened V by 0 bases and J by 2 bases, and 7 bases separated the two germline ends. The CDR3 DNA reads as TGTGCCAGCAGCTTGGACTACGCCACAGATACGCAGTATTTT. This gives the protein CASSLDYATDTQYF.

This clonotype was seen at least ten times. The chain has TRBV19 and TRBJ2-1; TRBD2 is a possible D gene (6 bases). V lost 6 bases and J lost 0, with 15 bases in between. CDR3 length: 16 amino acids. The germline gives CDR1 LNHDA, CDR2 SQIVND (reference sequence). The CDR3 DNA is TGTGCCAGTAGGGGTCGTGCGGGGAACTCCTACAATGAGCAGTTCTTC. Translating gives CASRGRAGNSYNEQFF.

The sample holds a few counts of this clonotype. V is TRBV5-1 and J is TRBJ2-2; D not resolved. Trimming removed 4 bases from V and 1 base from J, with 17 bases in between. Per the germline V gene, CDR1 is SGHRS and CDR2 is YFSETQ. The CDR3 is 17 residues long. CDR3 in DNA: TGCGCCAGCAGCCTGACGGCTACCCGCGAGAACACCGGGGAGCTGTTTTTT. It encodes CASSLTATRENTGELFF. The full variable domain, in which reference TRBV5-1 and TRBJ2-2 provide the parts outside the CDR3, is KAGVTQTPRYLIKTRGQQVTLSCSPISGHRSVSWYQQTPGQGLQFLFEYFSETQRNKGNFPGRFSGRQFSNSRSEMNVSTLELGDSALYLCASSLTATRENTGELFFGEGSRLTVL.

This clonotype appeared many times. The chain carries TRBV5-1 and TRBJ2-7, with D uncertain. CDR3 length equals 12 residues. The V gene lost 0 bases and the J gene lost 6 bases, with 7 bases spanning the gap. Germline CDR1 and CDR2: SGHRS and YFSETQ. The CDR3 loop is CASSLGLFEQYF. CDR3 bases: TGCGCCAGCAGCTTGGGCCTATTCGAGCAGTACTTC.

The chain is built from TRBV6-6 and TRBJ1-1; D remains unclear. The CDR3 covers 14 residues. V was trimmed by 5 bases and J by 0 bases, leaving 10 bases between them. Germline loops: CDR1 MNHNY, CDR2 SVGAGI (reference sequence). CDR3 amino acids: CASSPWTVNTEAFF. The CDR3 coding sequence is TGTGCCAGCAGTCCCTGGACCGTGAACACTGAAGCTTTCTTT.

With respect to this clonotype: A much larger clone lies a single base off, so this may be a read error. V is TRBV2 and J is TRBJ2-7; possibly TRBD1 or TRBD2 for D (5 bases each). The CDR3 runs 16 residues. Germline V gene lookup returns CDR1 SNHLY and CDR2 FYNNEI. Trimming pared 5 bases from V and 3 bases from J, leaving 20 bases between. The CDR3 bases are TGTGCCAGCAGTTGGGGTAGCGCGAGGGGAAGCTACGAGCAGTACTTC. As protein: CASSWGSARGSYEQYF.

This clonotype was detected ten times or more. The CDR3 protein is CSASRIQETQYF. As DNA, the CDR3 is TGCAGTGCTAGTCGTATACAAGAGACCCAGTACTTC. The chain has TRBV20-1 and TRBJ2-5; D gene ambiguous. V shed 3 bases and J shed 2 bases, with 7 bases lying between them. Germline values: CDR1 DFQATT, CDR2 SNEGSKA (reference sequence). The CDR3 contains 12 residues.

The sample holds many counts of this clonotype. The chain recombines TRBV29-1 with TRBJ2-1; TRBD2 agrees at 10 bases. CDR3 length: 14 residues. Germline trimming cut 3 bases from V and 5 bases from J; bases unmatched to any gene: 4. Germline V CDR1 and CDR2: SQVTM, ANQGSEA. The CDR3 loop reads CSVDSSGSDNEQFF. DNA of the CDR3: TGCAGCGTTGATTCTAGCGGGAGCGACAATGAGCAGTTCTTC.

The table lists this clonotype with many counts. V is TRBV12-3 or TRBV12-4 and J is TRBJ2-6; no clear D gene. Trimming pared 6 bases from V and 0 bases from J, leaving 3 bases between. This CDR3 spans 13 amino acids. CDR3 loop: CASSSSGANVLTF. The CDR3 nucleotides read TGTGCCAGCAGCTCCTCTGGGGCCAACGTCCTGACTTTC.

The sample holds many counts of this clonotype. The rearrangement joins TRBV2 to TRBJ2-5; D gene unclear. V was pared by 6 bases and J by 2 bases, with 10 bases between. CDR1 is SNHLY, CDR2 FYNNEI, per germline. The CDR3 covers 13 residues. The DNA of the CDR3 is TGTGCCAGCAGCTACTTGAGACAAGAGACCCAGTACTTC. The encoded protein is CASSYLRQETQYF.

This clonotype was seen ten or more times. The CDR3 protein is CASSLAGLRPQSNTGELFF. CDR3 nucleotide sequence: TGTGCCAGCAGCTTAGCGGGGTTAAGGCCCCAGTCGAACACCGGGGAGCTGTTTTTT. This chain connects TRBV11-1 to TRBJ2-2; D unresolved. The CDR3 runs 19 residues. V dropped 0 bases and J dropped 0 bases, with 17 bases sitting between them. Germline lookup yields CDR1 SGHAT and CDR2 FQDESV (reference sequence).

There are many counts of this clonotype. This chain uses TRBV4-3 with TRBJ2-4; D may be TRBD2 (7 bases). V lost 5 bases, J lost 8 bases, and 13 bases lay in between. The CDR3 length is 13 residues. The germline V gene has CDR1 LGHNA and CDR2 YSLEER. CDR3 protein: CASSGGARDIQYF. CDR3 bases: TGCGCCAGCAGCGGGGGGGCGCGGGACATTCAGTACTTC.

This clonotype has ten or more counts. This chain uses TRBV30 with TRBJ1-1; 9 bases map to TRBD1. CDR3 length equals 14 residues. Germline loops: CDR1 GTSNPN, CDR2 SVGIG (reference sequence). Trimming cost V 3 bases and J 3 bases; bases outside gene matches: 5. The CDR3 DNA reads TGTGCCTGGAGGCTACAGGGGGCCGACACTGAAGCTTTCTTT. It encodes CAWRLQGADTEAFF.

The chain carries TRBV28 and TRBJ1-4; tentative D call: TRBD1 (5 bases). CDR3 length: 16 residues. Germline lookup yields CDR1 MDHEN and CDR2 SYDVKM. Trimming took 3 bases from V and 7 from J, leaving 18 bases between them. The CDR3 bases are TGTGCCAGCAGTTTGTTTGGGGGGAAAAGGGGTGAAAAACTGTTTTTT. Protein sequence: CASSLFGGKRGEKLFF.

The CDR3 sequence: CASTLGGAETQYF. The CDR3, as DNA: TGTGCCAGCACCCTCGGAGGTGCCGAGACCCAGTACTTC. This sequence joins TRBV28 and TRBJ2-5; D is possibly TRBD2 (5 bases). This CDR3 is 13 amino acids long. Germline V CDR1 and CDR2: MDHEN, SYDVKM. V lost 7 bases to trimming and J lost 5 bases, with 14 bases between them.

This clonotype was seen many times. The J gene is TRBJ2-2, the V gene TRBV6-5, with TRBD1 as a possible D gene (6 bases). Trimming took off 6 bases at V and 5 bases at J, with 16 bases between the two ends. Per the germline V gene, CDR1 is MNHEY and CDR2 is SVGAGI. The CDR3 has 15 amino acids. The CDR3 loop reads CASRIMPQGTGELFF. For the CDR3, the DNA is TGTGCCAGCAGGATTATGCCCCAGGGGACCGGGGAGCTGTTTTTT.

This clonotype was recorded many times. V usage is TRBV11-2 and J usage is TRBJ2-3; 9 positions match TRBD2. J gave up 2 bases and V 5 bases, and 5 bases lay outside the gene matches. The germline CDR1 and CDR2 sequences are SGHAT and FQNNGV. This CDR3 comprises 15 residues. The CDR3 is CASSPGLANTDTQYF. CDR3 bases: TGTGCCAGCAGCCCTGGACTAGCGAACACAGATACGCAGTATTTT.

The V call is TRBV5-1, the J call TRBJ2-7, with TRBD1 matching 8 bases. Germline V gives CDR1 SGHRS, CDR2 YFSETQ. Trimming cost V 6 bases and J 0 bases; bases outside gene matches: 8. The CDR3 totals 15 residues. CDR3 loop: CASTPGGTTSYEQYF. The CDR3, as DNA: TGCGCCAGCACCCCAGGGGGCACCACCTCCTACGAGCAGTACTTC.